The TCR beta chain described here comes from a study of regulatory T cells in long-lasting Graves disease. Background on the study: Over-5-year antithyroid drug use with positive TSH receptor antibodies defined persistent Graves' disease in the study.

Through Arm-PCR of CDR3 regions and iRepertoire HTBI primers, TCR beta libraries were built. Study processing details: Among the samples, under 70 TRBV and some 15 TRBJ segments were identified. TCRdb reprocessed the multiplex PCR reads via MiXCR and lists one record per CDR3 protein. The V and J calls were determined by TCRdb, not by the authors. Of roughly 500,000 distinct CDR3 sequences listed, less than 25% are singletons. This clonotype was counted at least ten times. There are 13 residues in the CDR3. The V gene lost 6 bases and the J gene lost 3 bases, with 12 bases spanning the gap. CDR1 and CDR2 from the germline V gene are MNHNS and SASEGT. Time point specified: persistent/refractory GD, antithyroid drugs over 5 years with positive TRAb. The TCR library used RNA extracted from PBMCs. The authors drew patients from an endocrinology department in Xi'an, China.

The sequence was obtained from a female donor with Graves disease. V gene TRBV6-1 combines with J gene TRBJ2-7; maybe TRBD1 (6 bases). Material: peripheral blood mononuclear cells (PBMCs), obtained when the disease was refractory, from a patient treated with antithyroid drugs. The CDR3 loop is CASRPGQFYEQYF. CDR3 coding DNA: TGTGCCAGCAGACCCGGACAGTTCTACGAGCAGTACTTC.